Reported below is one T cell receptor beta chain. TCRdb's table, derived via immunoSEQ multiplex PCR, lists solely in-frame clones and lacks some. The data hold 120,000 or so clones, with more than 75% observed a single time. This sample is part of a study of control samples from healthy donors and cancer patients. V lost 4 bases to trimming and J lost 5 bases, with 9 bases between them. Germline V gene lookup returns CDR1 LNHDA and CDR2 SQIVND (reference sequence). The CDR3 runs 13 residues. The source of this sequence is a man aged 25-45 years in good health. The chain couples TRBV19 to TRBJ1-5; no definite D call. Sequenced sample: blood. The CDR3 nucleotides read TGTGCCAGTAGTACCTCCCGGTATCAGCCCCAGCATTTT. This translates into CASSTSRYQPQHF.